These T cell receptor beta chains were read from a single sample in a study of blood T cells in healthy people across ages. TCRdb re-derived calls from the 5' RACE reads in MiXCR, one entry per CDR3 protein. The data contain fewer than 1.5 million distinct CDR3 sequences, roughly 45% of them singletons. Sequencing was performed on blood. These receptors all come from a woman younger than 30 in good health. CDR3s include the opening cysteine and the closing phenylalanine or tryptophan. The order of the fields is clone size, V gene, J gene, D gene, CDR3 DNA, CDR3 protein. The D gene is left open where the match is weak. Some rows have no size entry. The others give once, few or many, or a class for an expanded clone.

size: few
V: TRBV9
J: TRBJ2-7
D: NA
DNA: TGTGCCAGCAGCGTAGGACCTTCCCCCTACGAGCAGTACTTC
CDR3: CASSVGPSPYEQYF

size: NA
V: TRBV3-1
J: TRBJ1-5
D: NA
DNA: TGTGCCAGCAGCCAAACCCCGGCGAAGCCCCAGCATTTT
CDR3: CASSQTPAKPQHF

size: NA
V: TRBV4-2
J: TRBJ2-3
D: TRBD2
DNA: TGTGCCAGCAGCCAAGGGAATAGCGGGAGTGTGGATACGCAGTATTTT
CDR3: CASSQGNSGSVDTQYF

size: NA
V: TRBV9
J: TRBJ2-5
D: NA
DNA: TGTGCCAGCAGCGTAGGGGCTAGTCTGGAGACCCAGTACTTC
CDR3: CASSVGASLETQYF

size: NA
V: TRBV2
J: TRBJ2-1
D: TRBD2
DNA: TGTGCCAGCATCGGGGGGGGGCTAGGATTGAATGAGCAGTTCTTC
CDR3: CASIGGGLGLNEQFF

size: NA
V: TRBV7-9
J: TRBJ2-3
D: TRBD2
DNA: TGTGCCAGCAGCTCGTCGGCTAGCGGGGATCACACAGATACGCAGTATTTT
CDR3: CASSSSASGDHTDTQYF

size: NA
V: TRBV6-6
J: TRBJ2-7
D: NA
DNA: TGTGCCAGCAGTTACTCCGGCGCGGGGTTCTCAACCTACGAGCAGTACTTC
CDR3: CASSYSGAGFSTYEQYF

size: NA
V: TRBV12-3/TRBV12-4
J: TRBJ2-5
D: TRBD2
DNA: TGTGCCAGCAGCCCCGGACTAGCGGGGGGACCGTTACAAGAGACCCAGTACTTC
CDR3: CASSPGLAGGPLQETQYF

size: NA
V: TRBV29-1
J: TRBJ1-2
D: TRBD1
DNA: TGCAGCGTTGTCCAACAGGGGGCGCTTGGCTATGGCTACACCTTC
CDR3: CSVVQQGALGYGYTF

size: NA
V: TRBV13
J: TRBJ2-1
D: TRBD2
DNA: TGTGCCAGCAGCGCGCCGGGACTAGCGGGAGCTAATGAGCAGTTCTTC
CDR3: CASSAPGLAGANEQFF

size: few
V: TRBV4-1
J: TRBJ1-5
D: NA
DNA: TGCGCCAGCAGCCAAGAAGGCGGGCCAGGGAATCAGCCCCAGCATTTT
CDR3: CASSQEGGPGNQPQHF

size: few
V: TRBV2
J: TRBJ2-5
D: NA
DNA: TGTGCCAGCAGGGGCTTGCAAGAGACCCAGTACTTC
CDR3: CASRGLQETQYF

size: NA
V: TRBV2
J: TRBJ2-2
D: NA
DNA: TGTGCCAGCAGTGAAGGGAGGGGGCCGGACACCGGGGAGCTGTTTTTT
CDR3: CASSEGRGPDTGELFF

size: few
V: TRBV3-1
J: TRBJ2-1
D: NA
DNA: TGTGCCAGCAGCCAAGATGGCGGGCTTCTCTCCTACAATGAGCAGTTCTTC
CDR3: CASSQDGGLLSYNEQFF

size: NA
V: TRBV15
J: TRBJ1-1
D: NA
DNA: TGTGCCACCAGCAGAGAACTGTGGGGAGATGAAGCTTTCTTT
CDR3: CATSRELWGDEAFF

size: few
V: TRBV7-8
J: TRBJ2-7
D: NA
DNA: TGTGCCAGCAGCTTAGCCTTCCTCGTCAATGAGCAGTACTTC
CDR3: CASSLAFLVNEQYF